The 12 T cell receptor beta chains reported below all come from one sample, sequenced in a study of T cells in Graves' hyperthyroidism and ophthalmopathy. Amplified regions were TCR beta CDR3 sequences from RNA transcripts. In the first-round RT-PCR of the TCR CDR3, the HTBI primer set was used. TCRdb ran MiXCR on the multiplex PCR reads and lists one entry per CDR3 protein. The sample holds hundreds of thousands of distinct CDR3 sequences, about 43% seen once. The sequenced sample was peripheral blood or thyroid tissue (not recorded which). The receptors were sampled from a woman younger than 35 with Graves' hyperthyroidism.

Comment on this clonotype: The junction differs from germline at one of its ends, possibly a read error. This chain connects TRBV7-3 to TRBJ1-1; weak D call: TRBD1 (5 bases). The CDR3 loop spans 14 amino acids. Germline CDR1 SGHTA, CDR2 FQGTGA. The CDR3 DNA reads TGCGCCAGCAGCCAAGTGCAGGGTTACACTGAAGCTTTCTTT. Protein: CASSQVQGYTEAFF.

As for this clonotype: A single base separates this from a much larger clone, so it may be a read error. The J gene is TRBJ1-2, the V gene TRBV7-9; a weak D match, TRBD1 (5 bases). Germline lookup yields CDR1 SEHNR and CDR2 FQNEAQ (reference sequence). The CDR3 runs to 16 residues. Here the CDR3 reads CTSSLAGGGDDYGYTF. The CDR3 nucleotides are TGTACCAGCAGCTTAGCGGGCGGGGGAGACGACTATGGCTACACCTTC.

This chain connects TRBV25-1 to TRBJ1-2; 9 bases are shared with TRBD1. Trimming removed 6 bases from V and 5 bases from J; junction bases left unmatched: 4. Germline CDR1 reads MGHDK; CDR2 reads SYGVNS. This CDR3 region has 13 residues. CDR3 amino acids: CASRPGTGYGYTF. The CDR3 nucleotides are TGTGCCAGCAGACCTGGGACAGGGTATGGCTACACCTTC.

The J gene is TRBJ1-2, the V gene TRBV10-3; D not certain. Germline assignment: CDR1 ENHRY and CDR2 SYGVKD. The CDR3 runs to 13 residues. Deletions cut 11 bases from V and 8 bases from J, with 21 bases between. The CDR3, as DNA: TGTGCCTCCGGTAGGGCGGACTATCTCGGCTACACCTTC. It specifies CASGRADYLGYTF.

The gene calls are TRBV10-3 and TRBJ2-5, with D tentatively TRBD1 (6 bases). CDR1 ENHRY and CDR2 SYGVKD come from the germline V gene. Trimming took 4 bases from V and 1 from J, leaving 13 bases between them. The CDR3 spans 15 residues. As DNA, the CDR3 is TGTGCCATCAGTGCTGGCTGGGGGCGCCAAGAGACCCAGTACTTC. Its translation is CAISAGWGRQETQYF.

The V and J genes are TRBV9 and TRBJ2-2; the match to TRBD1 covers 7 bases. Germline CDR1 is SGDLS and CDR2 is YYNGEE. The V segment lost 4 bases and the J segment 0 bases; nucleotides outside the gene matches: 9. The CDR3 is 17 residues long. The CDR3 here is CASSLLVQGANTGELFF. DNA for the CDR3: TGTGCCAGCAGCTTGTTAGTGCAGGGGGCGAACACCGGGGAGCTGTTTTTT.

This clonotype showed up many times. The chain uses TRBV7-9 and TRBJ2-7, with 7 bases aligning to TRBD2. Unmatched junction bases numbered 2, after V lost 5 bases and J lost 7 bases. Germline CDR1 SEHNR, CDR2 FQNEAQ (reference sequence). The CDR3 sequence is 11 residues long. CDR3 region: CASSRGGEQYF. CDR3 DNA: TGTGCCAGCAGCCGGGGAGGGGAGCAGTACTTC. Filled out from reference TRBV7-9 and TRBJ2-7, the complete variable domain reads DTGVSQNPRHKITKRGQNVTFRCDPISEHNRLYWYRQTLGQGPEFLTYFQNEAQLEKSRLLSDRFSAERPKGSFSTLEIQRTEQGDSAMYLCASSRGGEQYFGPGTRLTVT.

V usage is TRBV6-2 or TRBV6-3 and J usage is TRBJ2-5; 9 nucleotides match TRBD1. CDR3 size: 12 residues. J was trimmed by 5 bases and V by 11 bases; bases with no gene match: 6. In germline, CDR1 is MNHEY, CDR2 SVGEGT. CDR3 amino acids: CASGDRAETQYF. CDR3 DNA sequence: TGTGCCTCGGGGGACAGGGCTGAGACCCAGTACTTC.

The chain employs TRBV2 and TRBJ2-7, with D perhaps matching TRBD1 or TRBD2 (5 bases each). This CDR3 has 14 residues. Germline V gene lookup returns CDR1 SNHLY and CDR2 FYNNEI. Trimming cost V 8 bases and J 4 bases, with 18 bases left between them. CDR3 sequence reads: CASSPPGRIYEQYF. The CDR3 coding sequence is TGTGCCAGCTCACCTCCGGGACGGATTTACGAGCAGTACTTC.

The chain couples TRBV2 to TRBJ2-6, with TRBD1 matching 7 bases. The CDR3 spans 16 residues. Per germline, CDR1 SNHLY and CDR2 FYNNEI. The V segment lost 8 bases and the J segment 0 bases; nucleotides outside the gene matches: 7. This chain's CDR3 is CASDGQALSGANVLTF. In DNA form, the CDR3 reads TGTGCCAGCGACGGACAGGCCCTCTCTGGGGCCAACGTCCTGACTTTC.

At least ten counts were recorded for this clonotype. V is TRBV29-1 and J is TRBJ2-7; D is possibly TRBD1 or TRBD2 (6 bases each). This CDR3 spans 13 amino acids. Germline lookup yields CDR1 SQVTM and CDR2 ANQGSEA. The V end was cut by 4 bases, the J end by 4 bases, with 14 bases between. The CDR3 region has the DNA TGCAGCGTTGTTACGGGGGCGGGGTACGAGCAGTACTTC. Translating gives CSVVTGAGYEQYF.

This clonotype was recorded once. This sequence joins TRBV9 and TRBJ1-1; 7 bases match TRBD1. The CDR3 is 12 amino acids. Trimming took 6 bases from V and 9 from J; bases not matched to a gene: 8. Germline V gene sequence: CDR1 SGDLS, CDR2 YYNGEE. The CDR3 DNA follows: TGTGCCAGCACCCAGGGGACAGAGAAAGCTTTCTTT. Protein product: CASTQGTEKAFF.